Listed below are T cell receptor beta chains from one sample, sequenced in a study of radiotherapy plus CTLA-4 blockade in lung cancer. Data came from immunoSEQ multiplex PCR; TCRdb stores just in-frame clones and leaves some out. This table has tens of thousands of clones, 65% to 80% appearing once. The sequences come from peripheral blood, collected from a patient treated with radiotherapy plus ipilimumab. These receptor sequences come from a human donor with non-small cell lung cancer who had a complete response to radiotherapy plus ipilimumab. The CDR3 runs from the conserved cysteine through the conserved F or W. Fields, in order: V gene, J gene, CDR3 protein.

>TRBV7-9|TRBJ2-5
CASSSPGTGGFAQETQYF
>TRBV10-1|TRBJ2-5
CASSGGQLETQYF
>TRBV11-2|TRBJ2-7
CASSFGRGGRNYEQYF
>TRBV2|TRBJ1-6
CASSGFRGDNSPLHF
>TRBV14|TRBJ2-6
CASSQEPGANVLTF
>TRBV19|TRBJ1-2
CASTPEGRSYGYTF
>TRBV10-3|TRBJ1-3
CAIGTGDWGNTIYF
>TRBV5-7|TRBJ2-1
CASSLRGLGIRINEQFF
>TRBV6-1|TRBJ2-7
CASSEAGIYEQYF
>TRBV25-1|TRBJ1-6
CASSEYRGTPNSPLHF
>TRBV5-6|TRBJ2-7
CASSLETSYEQYF
>TRBV7-9|TRBJ2-3
CASSFTSLGTGDLTDTQYF
>TRBV11-2|TRBJ2-7
CASSLFSRGNLYEQYF
>TRBV19|TRBJ1-2
CASSIQEGQFYGYTF
>TRBV7-9|TRBJ1-5
CASSLQGSNQPQHF
>TRBV27|TRBJ1-3
CASSNGGSGNTIYF
>TRBV5-4|TRBJ1-2
CASSFRDRGLGGYTF
>TRBV10-3|TRBJ1-1
CAISEGVPPEAFF
>TRBV6-5|TRBJ2-5
CASSFGTVQETQYF
>TRBV10-1|TRBJ2-2
CASSESLWTANTGELFF
>TRBV7-2|TRBJ1-5
CASSSDRVQPQHF
>TRBV18|TRBJ1-5
CASSQGARQPQHF
>TRBV29-1|TRBJ2-3
CSVERGGGTQYF
>TRBV21-1|TRBJ2-7
CASSANYEQYF
>TRBV7-9|TRBJ1-5
CASSIGDTQHF
>TRBV11-3|TRBJ1-5
CASSPQGAGQPQHF
>TRBV6-6|TRBJ2-4
CASSYRGFENIQYF
>TRBV10-3|TRBJ1-1
CAISRGNTEAFF
>TRBV19|TRBJ2-6
CASSISGRPSGANVLTF
>TRBV27|TRBJ1-5
CASSPHRGGNQPQHF
>TRBV4-3|TRBJ1-2
CASSQENFGGYTF
>TRBV15|TRBJ2-3
CATSKTLTTDTQYF
>TRBV2|TRBJ2-6
CASSAGTGANVLTF
>TRBV6-1|TRBJ1-5
CASSLDREKPQHF
>TRBV29-1|TRBJ2-3
CSVEKTRLGDTQYF
>TRBV19|TRBJ2-3
CASRGLSTDTQYF
>TRBV18|TRBJ2-2
CASSPGQFPGELFF
>TRBV15|TRBJ2-5
CATSEDRLRETQYF
>TRBV11-2|TRBJ2-1
CASSPPASSYNEQFF
>TRBV30|TRBJ2-2
CAWKRGQGNTGELFF
>TRBV7-8|TRBJ1-1
CASSLPHVGPRDTEAFF
>TRBV5-4|TRBJ2-1
CASSYSGGDNEQFF
>TRBV7-9|TRBJ2-5
CASSQVEGQVFETQYF
>TRBV5-6|TRBJ1-5
CASSSRDLRKNQPQHF
>TRBV6-6|TRBJ1-4
CASGRGFDGTNEKLFF
>TRBV18|TRBJ2-1
CASSPPGRVNEQFF
>TRBV5-1|TRBJ2-5
CASSLNQGLGETQYF
>TRBV5-4|TRBJ1-1
CASSSGVGGTEAFF
>TRBV11-3|TRBJ1-2
CASSRQGQGGYTF
>TRBV30|TRBJ1-2
CAWRAGSNYGYTF
>TRBV4-3|TRBJ1-6
CASSQELGGRTYNSPLHF
>TRBV7-2|TRBJ2-7
CASSPGRQGGREQYF
>TRBV12-5|TRBJ2-2
CASGPSDRAKTGELFF
>TRBV7-6|TRBJ1-1
CASSPLGGSIQNTEAFF
>TRBV19|TRBJ1-1
CASSLGAGTEAFF